A selection of T cell receptor beta chains follows, all from one sample in a study of vaccination and CD4 T cells after COVID-19. Their antigen targets remain unknown. TCRdb used MiXCR to reprocess the PCR reads, holding one entry per CDR3 protein. The data contain about 11,000 distinct CDR3 sequences, 25% to 35% of them singletons. The sequencing sample was made of CD4+ T cells from blood, cultured in vitro. These receptor sequences come from a human donor in good health. CDR3s include the opening cysteine and the closing phenylalanine or tryptophan. The D gene is left open where the match is weak. Rows may omit the clone size; those that give it use once, few, many or a size class.

clone size	V gene	J gene	D gene	CDR3 protein	CDR3 DNA
few	TRBV28	TRBJ1-5	NA	CASGAVHNQPQHF	TGTGCCAGCGGGGCAGTCCACAATCAGCCCCAGCATTTT
few	TRBV2	TRBJ1-5	NA	CASRLEWNQPQHF	TGTGCCAGCAGGCTAGAATGGAATCAGCCCCAGCATTTT
NA	TRBV20-1	TRBJ2-7	NA	CSAPSQVSYEQYF	TGCAGTGCCCCCAGCCAGGTCTCCTACGAGCAGTACTTC
NA	TRBV7-2	TRBJ2-4	NA	CASSPGEAKNIQYF	TGTGCCAGCAGTCCAGGGGAAGCCAAAAACATTCAGTACTTC
NA	TRBV19	TRBJ2-6	TRBD1	CASSTVQGSGANVLTF	TGTGCCAGTAGCACCGTACAGGGGAGTGGGGCCAACGTCCTGACTTTC
once	TRBV28	TRBJ1-1	NA	CASSLTQGNTEAFF	TGTGCCAGCAGTTTAACGCAAGGTAACACTGAAGCTTTCTTT
medium-sized	TRBV20-1	TRBJ1-5	NA	CSARDLNQPQHF	TGCAGTGCTAGAGATCTCAATCAGCCCCAGCATTTT
NA	TRBV7-9	TRBJ2-7	TRBD1	CASSLGDRGVEQYF	TGTGCCAGCAGCTTAGGGGACAGGGGTGTCGAGCAGTACTTC
NA	TRBV7-3	TRBJ2-5	TRBD2	CASSQSGTGGETQYF	TGTGCCAGCAGCCAATCCGGGACGGGAGGCGAGACCCAGTACTTC
NA	TRBV29-1	TRBJ2-3	NA	CSVERVTDTQYF	TGCAGCGTTGAACGGGTCACAGATACGCAGTATTTT
NA	TRBV27	TRBJ2-7	TRBD1	CASSPDRAYEQYF	TGTGCCAGCAGCCCAGACAGGGCCTACGAGCAGTACTTC